The entry that follows covers one T cell receptor (beta chain) sequence. Its antigen remains unidentified. Other DNA sequences within the sample encode an identical CDR3. The table came from immunoSEQ multiplex PCR; TCRdb's copy has only in-frame clones and leaves some out. The sample shows some 2.1 million clones, 85% to 95% of them seen only once. This entry comes from a study of shared clonotypes between healthy human individuals. Study overall: Each donor contributed plates that comprised three CD4 naive, three CD4 memory, two CD8 naive and one CD8 memory.

Naive CD8 cells lacked CD45RO, underwent positive selection for CCR7 and left out terminally differentiated effector memory CD45RA+ cells. Findings of the study overall: Sharing of clonotypes among donors was expected to vary with sequencing depth. The rarefaction results pointed to incomplete sorted-subset sequencing despite large depth.

Germline V CDR1 and CDR2: GTSNPN, SVGIG (reference sequence). The V end lost 0 bases, the J end lost 3 bases, and 3 bases lay between the germline ends. The CDR3 consists of 12 residues. The receptor's source is a young man in good health. V gene TRBV30 combines with J gene TRBJ2-1, with D unclear. The sample taken for sequencing was naive CD8+ T cells sorted from blood. The CDR3 spells CAWSVYYNEQFF. The CDR3 nucleotides read TGTGCCTGGAGTGTATACTACAATGAGCAGTTCTTC. The full variable domain, rest sourced from reference TRBV30 and TRBJ2-1, is SQTIHQWPATLVQPVGSPLSLECTVEGTSNPNLYWYRQAAGRGLQLLFYSVGIGQISSEVPQNLSASRPQDRQFILSSKKLLLSDSGFYLCAWSVYYNEQFFGPGTRLTVL.